These 6 T cell receptor beta chains came from one sample sequenced in a study of tumor and adjacent non-tumor tissue in lung cancer (dated by TCRdb to 2016 to 2019). To prepare the library, multiplex PCR was applied. These reads were obtained on an Illumina HiSeq 2500. Following protocols modified from ARM-PCR, the researchers constructed TCRbeta libraries through three rounds of nested PCR with primers (Table S4). Starting from the raw public reads, TCRdb applied fastp trimming at Q25, assembled clones with MiXCR and retained in-frame beta chains. A single entry per CDR3 protein holds the most common genes and DNA from its merged rows. The sample data list some 120,000 distinct CDR3 sequences, and 66% of these were observed just once. The biggest ten clones account for roughly 13% of the sample. RNA was isolated from bulk unsorted tissue, and RNA quality was assessed with a NanoDrop ND-1000 and an Agilent 2100.

Sequencing was done on a sample of lung tumor tissue. The source is a man aged 25 to 40 with non-small cell lung cancer.

On this clonotype itself: This clone may be a read error of a much larger clone one base away. CDR3 DNA: TGTGCCAGCAGTTACGCAGCGCGGCAGGCTAATGTCTACACCTTC. Amino acid sequence: CASSYAARQANVYTF. The chain carries TRBV6-5 and TRBJ1-2; D not certain. The CDR3 contains 15 residues. Germline CDR1 is MNHEY and CDR2 is SVGAGI. V lost 2 bases and J 10 bases, leaving 20 bases between the germline ends.

On this clonotype itself: Without the conserved terminal phenylalanine or tryptophan, this CDR3 likely stems from a read error. This sequence joins TRBV20-1 and TRBJ2-1; 10 positions match TRBD2. V lost 3 bases to trimming and J lost 4 bases; unmatched junction nucleotides: 3. This CDR3 spans 14 amino acids. Germline V lookup: CDR1 DFQATT, CDR2 SNEGSKA (reference sequence). The CDR3 DNA reads TGCAGTGCTAGGTTAGCGGGGGGATACAATGAGCAGTTCTTA. Residues: CSARLAGGYNEQFL.

This clonotype was seen a few times. One end of the junction varies from germline; a read error may be responsible. The J gene is TRBJ2-5, the V gene TRBV11-2, with 8 bases aligning to TRBD2. The CDR3 covers 16 residues. Germline values: CDR1 SGHAT, CDR2 FQNNGV. CDR3 nucleotides: TGTGCCAGCAGCTTTTACGACGGGAGGGCCGTAGAGACCCAGTACTTT. Translation gives CASSFYDGRAVETQYF.

This clonotype appeared many times. This chain links TRBV6-5 with TRBJ1-1; D remains unclear. Deletions cut 7 bases from V and 0 bases from J, with 12 bases between. This CDR3 comprises 14 residues. The germline gives CDR1 MNHEY, CDR2 SVGAGI. The chain's CDR3 is CASKKGRLNTEAFF. In DNA, the CDR3 is TGTGCCAGCAAGAAGGGCAGATTGAACACTGAAGCTTTCTTT.

Many counts were recorded for this clonotype. The rearrangement joins TRBV29-1 to TRBJ2-7, with D tentatively TRBD2 (6 bases). V lost 4 bases and J lost 5, with 18 bases in between. Germline V gene data show CDR1 as SQVTM and CDR2 as ANQGSEA. This CDR3 has 14 amino acids. CDR3 sequence: CSVGRGLSPNEQYF. CDR3 nucleotide sequence: TGCAGCGTTGGAAGGGGACTTAGCCCCAACGAGCAGTACTTC.

In the case of this clonotype: A read error may produce the germline difference seen at one junction end. The V gene is TRBV4-2, the J gene TRBJ2-3, with TRBD2 identical over 8 bases. This CDR3 is built from 15 residues. CDR1 is LGHNA and CDR2 is YNFKEQ in the germline V gene. CDR3 coding DNA: TGTGCCAACAGCCAAGATCTGGTAGCGGGGGATACGCAGTATTTT. Protein: CANSQDLVAGDTQYF.